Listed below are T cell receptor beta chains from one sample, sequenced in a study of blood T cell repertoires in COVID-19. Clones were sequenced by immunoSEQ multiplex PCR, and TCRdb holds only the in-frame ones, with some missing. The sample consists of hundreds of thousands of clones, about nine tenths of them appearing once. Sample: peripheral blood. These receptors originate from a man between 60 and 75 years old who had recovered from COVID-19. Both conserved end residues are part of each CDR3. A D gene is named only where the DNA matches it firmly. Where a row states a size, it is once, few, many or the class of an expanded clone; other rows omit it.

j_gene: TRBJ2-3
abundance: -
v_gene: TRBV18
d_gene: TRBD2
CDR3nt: TGTGCCAGCTCATCCTGGACTAGGGGTAGCACAGATACGCAGTATTTT
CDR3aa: CASSSWTRGSTDTQYF

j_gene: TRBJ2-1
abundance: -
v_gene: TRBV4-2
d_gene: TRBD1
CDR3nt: TGTGCCAGCAGCCAGGCAGGGGGCGTCCATAATGAGCAGTTCTTC
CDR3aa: CASSQAGGVHNEQFF

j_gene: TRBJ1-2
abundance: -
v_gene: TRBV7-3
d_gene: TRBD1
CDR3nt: TGTGCCAGCAGCTTACAGGGGGGATATGGCTACACCTTC
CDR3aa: CASSLQGGYGYTF

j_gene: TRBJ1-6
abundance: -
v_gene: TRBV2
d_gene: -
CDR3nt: TGTGCCAGCAGTGAAGGGGGTCCGGGGAATTCACCCCTCCACTTT
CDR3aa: CASSEGGPGNSPLHF

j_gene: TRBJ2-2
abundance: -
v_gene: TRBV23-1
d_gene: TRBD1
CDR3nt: TGCGCCAGATTTGATACAGGGGCCAACACCGGGGAGCTGTTTTTT
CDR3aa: CARFDTGANTGELFF

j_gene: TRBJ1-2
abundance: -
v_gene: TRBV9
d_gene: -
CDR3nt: TGTGCCAGCACCGGGCCCGGGGGGGCGGATGGCTACACCTTC
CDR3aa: CASTGPGGADGYTF

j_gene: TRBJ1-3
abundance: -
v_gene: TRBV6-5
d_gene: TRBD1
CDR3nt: TGTGCCAGCACAGGGGGCGATGGAAACACCATATATTTT
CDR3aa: CASTGGDGNTIYF

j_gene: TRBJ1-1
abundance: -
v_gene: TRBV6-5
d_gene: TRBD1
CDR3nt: TGTGCCAGCAGTACGACAGGGCGTTGGGACACTGAAGCTTTCTTT
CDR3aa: CASSTTGRWDTEAFF

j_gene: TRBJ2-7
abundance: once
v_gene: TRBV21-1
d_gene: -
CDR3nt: TGTGCCAGCAGCAGGCGGGGCGAGCAGTACTTC
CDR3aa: CASSRRGEQYF

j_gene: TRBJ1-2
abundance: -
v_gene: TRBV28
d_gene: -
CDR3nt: TGTGCCAGCACCCCCCCGGGCAGGGGCTATGGCTACACCTTC
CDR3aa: CASTPPGRGYGYTF

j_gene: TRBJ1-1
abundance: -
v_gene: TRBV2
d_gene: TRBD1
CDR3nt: TGTGCCAGCAGAACCGGGACAGGTGCCTTCCGAGCTTTCTTT
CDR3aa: CASRTGTGAFRAFF

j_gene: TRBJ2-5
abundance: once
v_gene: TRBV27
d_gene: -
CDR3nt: TGTGCCAGCGGGGTTTGGGGTTCCTTGAGGGAAGAGACCCAGTACTTC
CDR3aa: CASGVWGSLREETQYF

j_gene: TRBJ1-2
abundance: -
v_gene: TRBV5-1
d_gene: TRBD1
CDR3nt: TGCGCCAGCAGCTTCGGGACAGGGAGTCTCCCCGATGGCTACACCTTC
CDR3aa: CASSFGTGSLPDGYTF

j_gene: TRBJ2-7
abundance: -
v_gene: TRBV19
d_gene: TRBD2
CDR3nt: TGTGCCACCGGGGGGGTAGAAGCCTACGAGCAGTACTTC
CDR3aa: CATGGVEAYEQYF

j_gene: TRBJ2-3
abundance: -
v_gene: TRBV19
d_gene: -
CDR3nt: TGTGCCAGTACCCCGAGGGGGGGGGTCACAGATACGCAGTATTTT
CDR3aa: CASTPRGGVTDTQYF

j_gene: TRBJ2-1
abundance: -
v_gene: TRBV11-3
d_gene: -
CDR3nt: TGTGCCAGCACCCGCGCGACTAGAGTTGAGCAGTTCTTC
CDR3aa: CASTRATRVEQFF

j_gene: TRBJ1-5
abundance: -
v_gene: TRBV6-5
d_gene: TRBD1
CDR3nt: TGTGCCAGCAGGGGACAGAGCGGGCCCCAGCATTTT
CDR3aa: CASRGQSGPQHF

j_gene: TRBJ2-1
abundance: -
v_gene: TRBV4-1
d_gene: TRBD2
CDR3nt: TGCGCCAGCAGCCAGATAGACTTGGGACTAGCGGGTCCCAATGAGCAGTTCTTC
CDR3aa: CASSQIDLGLAGPNEQFF

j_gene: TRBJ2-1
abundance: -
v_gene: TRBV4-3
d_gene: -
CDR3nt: TGCGCCAGCAGCCCGACAGGACAGAGCTCCTACAATGAGCAGTTCTTC
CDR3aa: CASSPTGQSSYNEQFF

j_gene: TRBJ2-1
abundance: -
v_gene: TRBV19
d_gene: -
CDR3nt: TGTGCCAGTACTACAGGGTGGTCTGGGAATGAGCAGTTCTTC
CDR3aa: CASTTGWSGNEQFF

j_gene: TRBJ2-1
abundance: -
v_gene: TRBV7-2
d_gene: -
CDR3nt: TGTGCCAGCAGCCCGAGTGTAGAGCAGTTCTTC
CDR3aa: CASSPSVEQFF

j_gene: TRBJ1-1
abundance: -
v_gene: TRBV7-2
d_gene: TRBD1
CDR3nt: TGTGCCAGCAGCTTAGGGACAGGGGCGGACGCTTTCTTT
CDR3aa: CASSLGTGADAFF

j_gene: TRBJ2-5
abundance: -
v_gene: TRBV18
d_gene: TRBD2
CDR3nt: TGTGCCAGCTCACCACCGAGAGGACTAGCAACGGAGACCCAGTACTTC
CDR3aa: CASSPPRGLATETQYF

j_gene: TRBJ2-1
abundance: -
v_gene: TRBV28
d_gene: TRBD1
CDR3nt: TGTGCCAGCAGTTCCGGGACAGGGCCCTACAATGAGCAGTTCTTC
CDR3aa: CASSSGTGPYNEQFF

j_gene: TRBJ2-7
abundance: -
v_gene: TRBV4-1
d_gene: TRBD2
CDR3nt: TGCGCCAGCAGCCAAGAAGCGGGGGGGCCCGGCGAGCAGTACTTC
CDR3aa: CASSQEAGGPGEQYF

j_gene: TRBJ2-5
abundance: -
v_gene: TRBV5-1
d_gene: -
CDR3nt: TGCGCCAGCAGCCAGGACGGTGGAGGTGGGGAGACCCAGTACTTC
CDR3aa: CASSQDGGGGETQYF

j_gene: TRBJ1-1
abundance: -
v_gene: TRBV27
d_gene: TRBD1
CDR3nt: TGTGCCAGCAGTCCGGACAGGAGGGGGGAGATGAACACTGAAGCTTTCTTT
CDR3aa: CASSPDRRGEMNTEAFF

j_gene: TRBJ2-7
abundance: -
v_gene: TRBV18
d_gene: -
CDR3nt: TGTGCCAGCTCAACAGGATTCTACGAGCAGTACTTC
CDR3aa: CASSTGFYEQYF

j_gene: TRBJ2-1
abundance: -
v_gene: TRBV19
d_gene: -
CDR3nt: TGTGCCAGTAGTACCCTACAGGGCTATGAGCAGTTCTTC
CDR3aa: CASSTLQGYEQFF

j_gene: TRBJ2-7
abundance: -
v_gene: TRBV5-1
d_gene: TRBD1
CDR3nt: TGCGCCAGCAGCCGGGACAGATACGAGCAGTACTTC
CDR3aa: CASSRDRYEQYF

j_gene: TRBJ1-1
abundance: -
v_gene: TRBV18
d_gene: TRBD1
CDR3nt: TGTGCCAGCTCACGGACAGGGAGTGAAGCTTTCTTT
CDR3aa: CASSRTGSEAFF